Listed below are T cell receptor beta chains from one sample, sequenced in a study of blood T cell repertoires in COVID-19. Sequencing used immunoSEQ multiplex PCR; TCRdb keeps in-frame clones, though not all of them. The sample carries around 380,000 clones, roughly 80% recorded once. Input material: peripheral blood. The source is a human donor with acute or convalescent COVID-19. The donor label of this sample is uncertain. The CDR3 runs from the conserved cysteine through the conserved F or W. Each record gives: V gene, clone size, J gene, D gene, CDR3 protein, CDR3 DNA. A D gene is named only where the DNA matches it firmly. Clone size is shown for a subset of rows, as once, few, many or a class of expanded clone.

>TRBV9|-|TRBJ1-4|TRBD1
CASSIGTGVTNEKLFF
TGTGCCAGCAGCATTGGGACAGGGGTGACTAATGAAAAACTGTTTTTT
>TRBV21-1|-|TRBJ2-7|-
CASSPRCYEQYF
TGTGCCAGCAGCCCCCGTTGCTACGAGCAGTACTTC
>TRBV11-2|-|TRBJ2-7|-
CASSLNQGREQYF
TGTGCCAGCAGCTTAAATCAGGGGAGAGAGCAGTACTTC
>TRBV5-1|-|TRBJ2-3|TRBD2
CASSWTAGVVDTQYF
TGCGCCAGCAGCTGGACAGCGGGAGTGGTAGATACGCAGTATTTT
>TRBV9|once|TRBJ2-2|TRBD2
CASSVTSGSNTGELFF
TGTGCCAGCAGCGTGACTAGCGGGTCGAACACCGGGGAGCTGTTTTTT
>TRBV5-1|-|TRBJ2-2|TRBD1
CASSASGQGTTGELFF
TGCGCCAGCAGCGCCTCGGGACAGGGGACCACCGGGGAGCTGTTTTTT
>TRBV11-2|-|TRBJ1-1|TRBD1
CASSLQQGVEAFF
TGTGCCAGCAGCTTACAGCAGGGGGTTGAAGCTTTCTTT
>TRBV2|few|TRBJ1-6|-
CASSWTSANNSPLHF
TGTGCCAGCAGTTGGACAAGCGCGAATAATTCACCCCTCCACTTT
>TRBV5-1|-|TRBJ2-5|TRBD2
CASSRVAGGSETQYF
TGCGCCAGCAGCCGGGTAGCGGGGGGCTCAGAGACCCAGTACTTC
>TRBV19|-|TRBJ1-1|TRBD1
CASRQTGTLNTEAFF
TGTGCCAGTAGACAGACAGGGACGCTGAACACTGAAGCTTTCTTT
>TRBV2|-|TRBJ1-3|TRBD1
CASGTGNTIYF
TGTGCCAGCGGGACAGGCAACACCATATATTTT
>TRBV4-2|-|TRBJ2-1|TRBD2
CASSQVIGRGGEQFF
TGTGCCAGCAGCCAAGTCATTGGGAGGGGAGGTGAGCAGTTCTTC
>TRBV5-1|-|TRBJ1-2|-
CASHPPVGTFNGYTF
TGCGCCAGCCACCCTCCGGTGGGGACATTTAATGGCTACACCTTC
>TRBV7-6|few|TRBJ2-7|TRBD2
CASSLAGRARTSGSYEQYF
TGTGCCAGCAGCTTAGCGGGTAGAGCGAGGACTAGCGGGAGCTACGAGCAGTACTTC
>TRBV6-4|once|TRBJ2-2|-
CASRQGTNTGELFF
TGTGCCAGCAGACAGGGAACTAACACCGGGGAGCTGTTTTTT
>TRBV13|-|TRBJ1-2|TRBD1
CASISLGDRGAPNYGYTF
TGTGCCAGCATCTCCCTAGGGGACAGGGGCGCCCCTAACTATGGCTACACCTTC
>TRBV18|-|TRBJ2-5|-
CASSPPGPRGTQYF
TGTGCCAGCTCACCACCTGGGCCGCGTGGGACCCAGTACTTC
>TRBV7-8|-|TRBJ1-5|TRBD1
CASSSTPPGQQPQHF
TGTGCCAGCAGCTCAACTCCGCCGGGACAGCAGCCCCAGCATTTT
>TRBV19|-|TRBJ1-2|TRBD1
CASSTRTGQGIF
TGTGCCAGTAGTACCAGAACAGGACAGGGTATCTTC
>TRBV6-5|-|TRBJ2-3|TRBD2
CASERESTDTQYF
TGTGCCAGCGAGCGGGAGAGCACAGATACGCAGTATTTT
>TRBV12-5|-|TRBJ1-2|TRBD1
CASGFGQGATGYTF
TGTGCTAGTGGTTTCGGACAGGGGGCGACTGGCTACACCTTC
>TRBV6-2/TRBV6-3|few|TRBJ2-5|TRBD2
CASSYFSGRETQYF
TGTGCCAGCAGTTACTTCTCCGGGAGGGAGACCCAGTACTTC
>TRBV2|once|TRBJ2-5|TRBD1
CASSWDRGETQYF
TGTGCCAGCAGTTGGGACAGGGGAGAGACCCAGTACTTC
>TRBV18|-|TRBJ1-1|-
CATRGGNAEAFF
TGTGCCACCCGAGGAGGGAACGCTGAAGCTTTCTTT
>TRBV3-1/TRBV3-2|-|TRBJ2-1|-
CASSPRLLSSYNEQFF
TGTGCCAGCAGCCCGAGACTTCTGAGCTCCTACAATGAGCAGTTCTTC
>TRBV25-1|-|TRBJ2-7|TRBD1
CASNPGQGIYEQYF
TGTGCCAGCAACCCGGGACAGGGGATCTACGAGCAGTACTTC
>TRBV29-1|-|TRBJ2-3|TRBD1
CSVDRGQGDTQYF
TGCAGCGTGGACAGGGGGCAGGGAGATACGCAGTATTTT
>TRBV28|-|TRBJ2-7|TRBD1
CASSLLGQGASYEQYF
TGTGCCAGCAGTTTACTGGGACAGGGGGCATCCTACGAGCAGTACTTC
>TRBV30|-|TRBJ2-3|TRBD2
CAWSLTSLDVGQYF
TGTGCCTGGAGTTTGACTAGCCTAGACGTAGGGCAGTATTTT
>TRBV10-2|few|TRBJ1-1|-
CAVTRHTEAFF
TGCGCCGTGACACGCCACACTGAAGCTTTCTTT
>TRBV6-5|-|TRBJ1-2|TRBD1
CASRSQGERVGYTF
TGTGCCAGCAGATCACAGGGGGAACGTGTAGGCTACACCTTC
>TRBV28|-|TRBJ1-2|TRBD1
CASSSPGTGLYGYTF
TGTGCCAGCAGTTCCCCCGGGACAGGGTTATATGGCTACACCTTC
>TRBV5-1|-|TRBJ1-2|-
CASSLITGQFGNYGYTF
TGCGCCAGCAGCTTGATCACAGGGCAGTTTGGTAACTATGGCTACACCTTC
>TRBV7-9|-|TRBJ1-1|-
CASRGEGLQTEAFF
TGTGCCAGCAGGGGGGAGGGCTTGCAAACTGAAGCTTTCTTT
>TRBV11-2|-|TRBJ1-1|-
CASSLIHFTEAFF
TGTGCCAGCAGCTTGATACATTTCACTGAAGCTTTCTTT
>TRBV28|once|TRBJ1-5|-
CASSMAGPGVQPQHF
TGTGCCAGCAGCATGGCTGGCCCCGGAGTACAGCCCCAGCATTTT
>TRBV7-9|-|TRBJ1-2|-
CASSLSGVGYTF
TGTGCCAGCAGCTTATCGGGGGTTGGCTACACCTTC
>TRBV29-1|-|TRBJ1-2|-
CSVGVLGQDYGYTF
TGCAGCGTTGGAGTTTTGGGACAAGACTATGGCTACACCTTC
>TRBV6-2/TRBV6-3|few|TRBJ1-1|-
CASSYLGRNTEAFF
TGTGCCAGCAGTTACCTGGGCAGGAACACTGAAGCTTTCTTT
>TRBV20-1|-|TRBJ2-7|-
CSASVGLADYEQYF
TGCAGTGCTAGTGTGGGTCTAGCCGACTACGAGCAGTACTTC
>TRBV5-1|-|TRBJ1-1|-
CASSLVVSGPNTEAFF
TGCGCCAGCAGCTTGGTAGTATCAGGGCCGAACACTGAAGCTTTCTTT
>TRBV18|-|TRBJ1-4|-
CASSPSDRTNEKLFF
TGTGCCAGCTCACCAAGTGACAGAACCAATGAAAAACTGTTTTTT
>TRBV5-1|-|TRBJ1-2|TRBD1
CASRTGNYGYTF
TGCGCCAGCAGGACAGGGAACTATGGCTACACCTTC
>TRBV5-1|-|TRBJ2-7|TRBD1
CASSLSTGEVVEQYF
TGCGCCAGCAGCCTCTCGACAGGGGAGGTGGTCGAGCAGTACTTC
>TRBV30|-|TRBJ2-1|TRBD2
CAWSGRGAYNEQFF
TGTGCCTGGAGTGGTCGGGGGGCCTACAATGAGCAGTTCTTC
>TRBV5-5|-|TRBJ1-5|-
CASSLQSGDPPNQPQHF
TGTGCCAGCAGCTTGCAATCGGGGGACCCCCCCAATCAGCCCCAGCATTTT
>TRBV19|-|TRBJ1-3|-
CASTSYARQGIAGNTIYF
TGTGCCAGCACCTCGTATGCGCGTCAGGGGATTGCTGGAAACACCATATATTTT
>TRBV19|-|TRBJ1-2|-
CASSNPGEVSYGYTF
TGTGCCAGTAGTAACCCTGGGGAGGTCAGCTATGGCTACACCTTC
>TRBV9|-|TRBJ1-1|-
CASSVAEGWTEAFF
TGTGCCAGCAGCGTAGCGGAGGGCTGGACTGAAGCTTTCTTT
>TRBV7-8|-|TRBJ1-2|TRBD1
CASSLTGGADGYTF
TGTGCCAGCAGCCTGACAGGGGGCGCAGACGGCTACACCTTC
>TRBV5-1|-|TRBJ2-2|TRBD2
CASSFTSGGASGELFF
TGCGCCAGCAGCTTTACTAGCGGGGGGGCATCCGGGGAGCTGTTTTTT
>TRBV6-5|-|TRBJ1-2|TRBD1
CASSWTQGAGYTF
TGTGCCAGCAGTTGGACCCAGGGGGCCGGCTACACCTTC
>TRBV5-1|-|TRBJ2-7|TRBD2
CASSLGTSGSSYEQYF
TGCGCCAGCAGCCTTGGGACTAGCGGGAGCAGCTACGAGCAGTACTTC